What follows are 15 T cell receptor beta chains derived from one specimen sequenced in a study of shared clonotypes between healthy human individuals. Measured with immunoSEQ multiplex PCR; TCRdb has only the in-frame clones, and not every one. In the table there are more than 1,200,000 clones, just under 99% of which are singletons. Material: naive CD4+ T cells sorted from blood. This sample's subset: CD45RA+ positively selected. These receptor sequences come from a man aged 30 to 39 in good health.

The rearrangement uses TRBV25-1 and TRBJ2-7; 7 nucleotides agree with TRBD1. With V trimmed by 5 bases and J by 3 bases, 4 bases remained unmatched. Per germline, CDR1 MGHDK and CDR2 SYGVNS. This CDR3 is built from 13 residues. DNA of the CDR3: TGTGCCAGCAGTTTCCGGGACAGCTACGAGCAGTACTTC. Translated: CASSFRDSYEQYF.

The chain combines TRBV2 with TRBJ1-5; no reliable D call. V was clipped by 1 base and J by 0 bases, with 7 bases between them. The germline V gene encodes CDR1 SNHLY and CDR2 FYNNEI. The CDR3 extends over 15 amino acids. CDR3 in amino acids: CASSEGSYSNQPQHF. The CDR3 nucleotides read TGTGCCAGCAGTGAAGGCAGTTATAGCAATCAGCCCCAGCATTTT.

The rearrangement uses TRBV7-2 and TRBJ2-1; 7 bases align to TRBD2. CDR1 SGHTA and CDR2 FQGNSA come from the germline V gene. Trimming took 1 base from V and 3 from J; bases not matched to a gene: 3. The CDR3 has 15 residues. As DNA, the CDR3 is TGTGCCAGCAGCTTAGATGGGACTAACTACAATGAGCAGTTCTTC. Its protein product is CASSLDGTNYNEQFF.

This clone was seen a single time. The genes are TRBV10-2 and TRBJ1-2, with a tentative D call TRBD1 (5 bases). Per germline, CDR1 WSHSY and CDR2 SAAADI. Trimming left V 6 bases short and J 6 bases short, with 17 bases between. This CDR3 spans 14 amino acids. CDR3 amino acids: CASREGRRSHGYTF. In DNA, the CDR3 is TGCGCCAGCAGGGAGGGGCGGAGGTCCCATGGCTACACCTTC.

This chain connects TRBV11-2 to TRBJ2-7; no firm D call. V shed 6 bases and J shed 2 bases, with 8 bases lying between them. Germline assignment: CDR1 SGHAT and CDR2 FQNNGV. CDR3 length equals 12 residues. In nucleotides, the CDR3 is TGTGCCAGCAGAGAAACTACCTACGAGCAGTACTTC. Protein: CASRETTYEQYF.

The chain joins TRBV7-8 to TRBJ2-5; 10 bases match TRBD2. The germline CDR1 and CDR2 sequences are SGHVS and FQNEAQ. Trimming took 5 bases from V and 5 from J; bases not matched to a gene: 5. The length of the CDR3 is 14 residues. The CDR3 spells CASSPQTSGETQYF. The CDR3 nucleotides are TGTGCCAGCAGCCCCCAGACTAGCGGGGAGACCCAGTACTTC.

On this clone: The sample holds other DNA sequences that translate to the same CDR3. The chain links TRBV30 to TRBJ1-2, with D perhaps TRBD1 (5 bases). Germline V gives CDR1 GTSNPN, CDR2 SVGIG (reference sequence). CDR3 length: 13 residues. The V end lost 0 bases, the J end lost 5 bases, and 10 bases lay between the germline ends. The CDR3 bases are TGTGCCTGGAGTGTTGGAGGGGCTTATGGCTACACCTTC. Translating gives CAWSVGGAYGYTF.

The chain couples TRBV29-1 to TRBJ2-1; D unclear. Trimming pared 7 bases from V and 4 bases from J, leaving 17 bases between. The CDR3 runs 14 residues. CDR1 is SQVTM, CDR2 ANQGSEA, per germline. The CDR3 region has the DNA TGCAGCGCCCGGGCCGCCAACCAATACAATGAGCAGTTCTTC. Encoded protein: CSARAANQYNEQFF.

The chain uses TRBV18 and TRBJ2-7; the match to TRBD1 covers 8 bases. The CDR3 runs to 15 residues. Per the germline V gene, CDR1 is KGHSH and CDR2 is LQKENI. Trimming took 2 bases from V and 0 from J; bases not matched to a gene: 3. CDR3 sequence (DNA): TGTGCCAGCTCACCAAGTGGACAGGGCTCCTACGAGCAGTACTTC. Translated: CASSPSGQGSYEQYF.

V usage is TRBV18 and J usage is TRBJ2-1; D not resolved. The CDR3 runs to 15 residues. Trimming cost V 4 bases and J 0 bases, with 10 bases left between them. Looked up from germline, CDR1 is KGHSH and CDR2 is LQKENI. Here the CDR3 reads CASSRPGSSYNEQFF. CDR3 coding DNA: TGTGCCAGCTCACGGCCAGGAAGCTCCTACAATGAGCAGTTCTTC.

This clone was counted once. Written as DNA, the CDR3 is TGTGCGCTCGGGCAAATGAACACTGAAGCTTTCTTT. It specifies CALGQMNTEAFF. The gene calls are TRBV5-4 and TRBJ1-1; D is uncertain. This CDR3 spans 12 amino acids. The V gene's germline CDR1 is SGHNT and CDR2 YYREEE (reference sequence).

V is TRBV11-3 and J is TRBJ2-2; 7 bases match TRBD2. Unmatched junction bases numbered 9, after V lost 4 bases and J lost 4 bases. The CDR3 has 16 amino acids. CDR1 SGHNT and CDR2 YENEEA come from the germline V gene. The CDR3 DNA sequence: TGTGCCAGCAGCTCATTTGGCGGGAGTGGCACCGGGGAGCTGTTTTTT. It translates to CASSSFGGSGTGELFF.

This chain uses TRBV19 with TRBJ2-1; 11 bases are a match to TRBD2. The CDR3 consists of 16 residues. V trimming: 1 base; J trimming: 8 bases; junction bases outside the gene matches: 7. Looked up from germline, CDR1 is LNHDA and CDR2 is SQIVND (reference sequence). The CDR3: CASSIGGTSGWDEQFF. As DNA, the CDR3 is TGTGCCAGTAGTATAGGGGGGACTAGCGGATGGGATGAGCAGTTCTTC.

V gene TRBV11-1 combines with J gene TRBJ2-2; no definite D call. V dropped 7 bases and J dropped 3 bases, with 3 bases sitting between them. Germline loops: CDR1 SGHAT, CDR2 FQDESV (reference sequence). CDR3 size: 11 residues. CDR3 sequence: CASKDTGELFF. The CDR3, as DNA: TGTGCCAGCAAGGACACCGGGGAGCTGTTTTTT. Full variable domain (missing parts from reference TRBV11-1 and TRBJ2-2): EAEVAQSPRYKITEKSQAVAFWCDPISGHATLYWYRQILGQGPELLVQFQDESVVDDSQLPKDRFSAERLKGVDSTLKIQPAELGDSAMYLCASKDTGELFFGEGSRLTVL.

The gene calls are TRBV4-1 and TRBJ2-4, with a tentative D call TRBD1 (6 bases). This CDR3 has 15 amino acids. The germline gives CDR1 MGHRA, CDR2 YSYEKL. V lost 4 bases and J lost 0, with 10 bases in between. This chain's CDR3 is CASSLPGVAKNIQYF. CDR3 coding DNA: TGCGCCAGCAGCCTCCCAGGGGTAGCCAAAAACATTCAGTACTTC.